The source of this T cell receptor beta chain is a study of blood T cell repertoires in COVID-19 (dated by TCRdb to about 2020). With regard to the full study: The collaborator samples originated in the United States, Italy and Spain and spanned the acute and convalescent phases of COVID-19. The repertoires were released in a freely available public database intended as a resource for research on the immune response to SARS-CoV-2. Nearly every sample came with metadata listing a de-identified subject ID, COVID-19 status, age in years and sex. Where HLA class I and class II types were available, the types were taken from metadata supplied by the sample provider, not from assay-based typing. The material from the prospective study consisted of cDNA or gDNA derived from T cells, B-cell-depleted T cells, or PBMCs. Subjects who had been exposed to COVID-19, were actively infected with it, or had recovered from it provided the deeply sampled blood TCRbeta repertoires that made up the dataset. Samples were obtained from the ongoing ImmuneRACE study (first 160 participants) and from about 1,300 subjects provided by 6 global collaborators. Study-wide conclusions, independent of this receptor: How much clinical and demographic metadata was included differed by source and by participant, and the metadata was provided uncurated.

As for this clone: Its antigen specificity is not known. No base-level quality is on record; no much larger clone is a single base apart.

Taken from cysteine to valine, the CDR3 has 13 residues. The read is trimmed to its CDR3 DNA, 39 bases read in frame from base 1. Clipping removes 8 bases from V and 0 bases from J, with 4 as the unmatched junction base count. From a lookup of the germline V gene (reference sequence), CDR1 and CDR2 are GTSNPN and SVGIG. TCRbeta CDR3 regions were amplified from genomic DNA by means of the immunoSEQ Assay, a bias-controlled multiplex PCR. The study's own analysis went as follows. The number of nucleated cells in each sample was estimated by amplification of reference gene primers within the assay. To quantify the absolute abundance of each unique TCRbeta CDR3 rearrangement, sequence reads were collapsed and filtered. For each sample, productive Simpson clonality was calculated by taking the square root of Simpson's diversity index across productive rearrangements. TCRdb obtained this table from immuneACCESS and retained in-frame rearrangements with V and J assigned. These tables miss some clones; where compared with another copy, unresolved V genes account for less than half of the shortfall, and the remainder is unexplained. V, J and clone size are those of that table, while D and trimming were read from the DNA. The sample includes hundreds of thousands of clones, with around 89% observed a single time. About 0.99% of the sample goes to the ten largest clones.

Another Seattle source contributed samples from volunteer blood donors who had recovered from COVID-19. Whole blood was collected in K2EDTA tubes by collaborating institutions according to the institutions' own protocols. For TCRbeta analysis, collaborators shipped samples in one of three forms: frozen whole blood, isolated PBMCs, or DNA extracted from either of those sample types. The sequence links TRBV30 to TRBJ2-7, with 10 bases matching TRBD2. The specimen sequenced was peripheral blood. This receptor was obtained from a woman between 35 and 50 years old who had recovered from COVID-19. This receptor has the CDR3 CAGSGRFSYEQYV. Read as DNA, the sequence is TGTGCCGGTAGCGGGAGGTTCTCCTACGAGCAGTACGTC.